This entry is about one T cell receptor beta chain. The antigen this receptor binds is unknown. No quality values exist for individual bases; no much larger clone is one base distant. The data derive from a study of CD8 T cells in Susac syndrome (dated by TCRdb to the late 2010s). Context from the whole study: Whether CD8+ T cell activation and differentiation in Susac syndrome was antigen driven was tested using repertoire sequencing. Study-wide conclusions, independent of this receptor: The TCR sequencing and HLA analysis was acknowledged to have included a relatively small number of individuals.

Peripheral blood CD8+ and CD4+ T cells from healthy donors, Susac syndrome patients and multiple sclerosis patients were profiled by high-throughput TCR beta sequencing. The multiple sclerosis controls were treatment-naive patients whose relapsing-remitting disease, either stable or active, fulfilled the revised McDonald criteria. CD8+ TEMRA cells were enriched by FACS, while bulk CD8+ and CD4+ T cells were purified by magnetic negative isolation. Blood was collected in EDTA tubes and processed within 24 hours, with PBMCs isolated through density gradient centrifugation. PBMCs intended for TCR sequencing were cryopreserved in liquid nitrogen and thawed later in a water bath at 37 degrees C. The sorted or isolated CD4+, CD8+ and CD8+ TEMRA cells had a purity of 90% or higher. V drops 2 bases and J drops 0 bases, leaving 11 bases in between. Reading from cysteine to phenylalanine, the CDR3 counts 17 amino acids. CDR3 DNA only is kept here, 51 bases in frame from base 1. The germline V gene (reference sequence) gives CDR1 as LGHDT and CDR2 as YNNKEL.

RNA was extracted with the RNeasy kit and about 0.5 to 1 ug was reverse transcribed using random hexamers. The immunoSEQ multiplex PCR assay, covering 54 Vbeta and 13 Jbeta segments, was used to amplify TCR beta CDR3 regions. PCR amplification bias was corrected by using a synthetic template baseline for primer optimization and computational correction. As for the authors' bioinformatics: Reads were annotated to V, D and J genes per IMGT and analyzed with immunoSEQ Analyzer, keeping only productive sequences. To calculate clonality, Shannon entropy was normalized by log2 of the number of productive unique sequences and then subtracted from one. For each patient and control, public and private clones were evaluated among the 100 most prevalent clones. Clones were defined as Susac-specific if absent from the healthy and MS cohorts, from 1052 published viral clones and from other ImmuneACCESS disease sequences. The raw public data were reprocessed by TCRdb itself: fastp quality trimming at Q25, MiXCR clonotype calling, in-frame beta chains only. When rows share a CDR3 protein, they turn into one entry using the most common DNA and genes. These V and J calls rely on TCRdb rather than the paper's analysis. In all, the sample holds around 230,000 distinct CDR3 sequences, and 95% of those were seen once. In total, the top ten clones hold about 0.091% of the sample.

The sequence was collected from a human donor with multiple sclerosis. Specimen: CD4+ T cells from PBMCs. The sequence is built from TRBV3-1 and TRBJ2-6, and possibly TRBD1, on 6 matching bases. The CDR3 reads as follows: CASSQLTGLSGANVLTF. The DNA sequence reads TGTGCCAGCAGCCAACTGACAGGCCTCTCTGGGGCCAACGTCCTGACTTTC.